The rows below give T cell receptor beta chains drawn from one sample of a study of T cell repertoires in cytomegalovirus infection. TCRdb re-analysed the reads in MiXCR, keeping a single row per CDR3 protein. Of hundreds of thousands of distinct CDR3 sequences listed, less than 25% were seen once; the top ten hold 8%. Sequences were obtained from CD8+ T cells from PBMCs. The receptors come from a human donor in good health (CMV status not recorded). Some clones in this sample may be carry-over from other donors' samples. The CDR3 runs from the conserved cysteine through the conserved F or W. Each record gives: D gene, V gene, J gene, clone size, CDR3 protein, CDR3 DNA. The D gene is left open where the match is weak. Clone size is not always given. Where it is, it says once, few, many or a class for expanded clones.

d_gene: NA; v_gene: TRBV27; j_gene: TRBJ1-2; abundance: NA; CDR3aa: CASAEKYRNDGYTF; CDR3nt: TGTGCCAGCGCCGAAAAATACAGGAATGATGGCTACACCTTC
d_gene: NA; v_gene: TRBV12-3/TRBV12-4; j_gene: TRBJ2-6; abundance: few; CDR3aa: CASGPGGANVLTF; CDR3nt: TGTGCCAGCGGCCCTGGGGGGGCCAACGTCCTGACTTTC
d_gene: NA; v_gene: TRBV6-5; j_gene: TRBJ2-1; abundance: many; CDR3aa: CASSYNVGDYEQFF; CDR3nt: TGTGCCAGCAGTTACAATGTCGGGGACTATGAGCAGTTCTTC
d_gene: NA; v_gene: TRBV7-2; j_gene: TRBJ2-7; abundance: many; CDR3aa: CASSGDLRPYEQYF; CDR3nt: TGTGCCAGCAGCGGGGACCTTAGGCCCTACGAGCAGTACTTC
d_gene: TRBD1; v_gene: TRBV29-1; j_gene: TRBJ2-1; abundance: NA; CDR3aa: CSVLDRDYNEQFF; CDR3nt: TGCAGCGTTCTGGACAGGGATTACAATGAGCAGTTCTTC
d_gene: NA; v_gene: TRBV29-1; j_gene: TRBJ2-7; abundance: NA; CDR3aa: CSVGSRTVPEQYF; CDR3nt: TGCAGCGTTGGAAGCCGAACGGTTCCAGAGCAGTACTTC
d_gene: TRBD1; v_gene: TRBV10-3; j_gene: TRBJ2-2; abundance: few; CDR3aa: CAIGQDTGELFF; CDR3nt: TGTGCCATTGGACAGGACACCGGGGAGCTGTTTTTT
d_gene: NA; v_gene: TRBV7-9; j_gene: TRBJ1-4; abundance: many; CDR3aa: CASSTTGHGPNEKLFF; CDR3nt: TGTGCCAGCAGCACCACCGGGCACGGACCTAATGAAAAACTGTTTTTT
d_gene: TRBD2; v_gene: TRBV6-5; j_gene: TRBJ2-7; abundance: few; CDR3aa: CASSPFPGLDEQYF; CDR3nt: TGTGCCAGCAGTCCCTTCCCGGGACTAGACGAGCAGTACTTC
d_gene: TRBD2; v_gene: TRBV20-1; j_gene: TRBJ2-1; abundance: NA; CDR3aa: CSASVAGAANEQFF; CDR3nt: TGCAGTGCGTCTGTAGCGGGGGCCGCGAATGAGCAGTTCTTC
d_gene: NA; v_gene: TRBV28; j_gene: TRBJ1-5; abundance: many; CDR3aa: CASSPRGPGNQPQHF; CDR3nt: TGTGCCAGCAGCCCCCGGGGCCCGGGGAATCAGCCCCAGCATTTT
d_gene: TRBD2; v_gene: TRBV6-6; j_gene: TRBJ2-1; abundance: NA; CDR3aa: CASSYLGLAGSGSYNEQFF; CDR3nt: TGTGCCAGCAGTTACCTGGGGCTAGCGGGGTCGGGCTCCTACAATGAGCAGTTCTTC
d_gene: NA; v_gene: TRBV19; j_gene: TRBJ1-1; abundance: NA; CDR3aa: CASSIVQGLNTEAFF; CDR3nt: TGTGCCAGTAGTATAGTTCAGGGCCTGAACACTGAAGCTTTCTTT
d_gene: NA; v_gene: TRBV29-1; j_gene: TRBJ2-2; abundance: few; CDR3aa: CSVDGDTGELFF; CDR3nt: TGCAGCGTTGATGGGGACACCGGGGAGCTGTTTTTT
d_gene: NA; v_gene: TRBV5-1; j_gene: TRBJ1-1; abundance: NA; CDR3aa: CASSLARVGGKNTEAFF; CDR3nt: TGCGCCAGCAGCTTGGCTAGGGTTGGAGGAAAGAACACTGAAGCTTTCTTT
d_gene: TRBD1; v_gene: TRBV7-8; j_gene: TRBJ2-1; abundance: many; CDR3aa: CASSSLGQGSYNEQFF; CDR3nt: TGTGCCAGCAGCTCCTTGGGACAGGGTTCGTATAATGAGCAGTTCTTC
d_gene: NA; v_gene: TRBV7-8; j_gene: TRBJ1-2; abundance: many; CDR3aa: CASSLALSVIYTF; CDR3nt: TGTGCCAGCAGCTTAGCGCTTTCGGTGATCTACACCTTC
d_gene: NA; v_gene: TRBV10-3; j_gene: TRBJ1-6; abundance: NA; CDR3aa: CATQNWGRDGSPLHF; CDR3nt: TGTGCCACCCAAAACTGGGGCAGGGACGGGTCACCCCTCCACTTT
d_gene: NA; v_gene: TRBV29-1; j_gene: TRBJ2-3; abundance: few; CDR3aa: CSVEGRDTDTQYF; CDR3nt: TGCAGCGTTGAGGGCAGGGACACAGATACGCAGTATTTT
d_gene: NA; v_gene: TRBV6-8; j_gene: TRBJ2-5; abundance: few; CDR3aa: CASRGGWQETQYF; CDR3nt: TGTGCCAGCCGTGGGGGATGGCAAGAGACCCAGTACTTC
d_gene: TRBD1; v_gene: TRBV7-9; j_gene: TRBJ2-1; abundance: many; CDR3aa: CASSWNGQERSYNEQFF; CDR3nt: TGTGCCAGCAGCTGGAACGGACAGGAGCGCTCCTACAATGAGCAGTTCTTC
d_gene: NA; v_gene: TRBV7-2; j_gene: TRBJ1-1; abundance: many; CDR3aa: CASSLGTDEAFF; CDR3nt: TGTGCCAGCAGCTTGGGGACGGATGAAGCTTTCTTT
d_gene: TRBD2; v_gene: TRBV2; j_gene: TRBJ2-1; abundance: few; CDR3aa: CASSELAGGLDEQFF; CDR3nt: TGTGCCAGCAGTGAGCTAGCGGGGGGGCTTGATGAGCAGTTCTTC
d_gene: TRBD2; v_gene: TRBV6-2/TRBV6-3; j_gene: TRBJ2-1; abundance: few; CDR3aa: CASSYERGGHLNEQFF; CDR3nt: TGTGCCAGCAGTTACGAGCGGGGGGGCCATTTAAATGAGCAGTTCTTC
d_gene: TRBD1; v_gene: TRBV20-1; j_gene: TRBJ1-5; abundance: NA; CDR3aa: CSARGETGVEPQHF; CDR3nt: TGCAGTGCTAGGGGTGAAACAGGGGTTGAGCCCCAGCATTTT
d_gene: NA; v_gene: TRBV7-9; j_gene: TRBJ1-1; abundance: NA; CDR3aa: CASSSGAWRENTEAFF; CDR3nt: TGTGCCAGCAGCTCCGGGGCCTGGAGGGAGAACACTGAAGCTTTCTTT
d_gene: NA; v_gene: TRBV6-1; j_gene: TRBJ1-1; abundance: many; CDR3aa: CASLSGGAFF; CDR3nt: TGTGCCAGCCTCTCAGGAGGGGCTTTCTTT
d_gene: NA; v_gene: TRBV2; j_gene: TRBJ2-7; abundance: NA; CDR3aa: CASMGRDPREQYF; CDR3nt: TGTGCCAGCATGGGGCGTGACCCTCGCGAGCAGTACTTC
d_gene: TRBD1; v_gene: TRBV28; j_gene: TRBJ2-5; abundance: many; CDR3aa: CASTTLAGGRETQYF; CDR3nt: TGTGCCAGCACCACCCTGGCAGGGGGCCGGGAGACCCAGTACTTC
d_gene: NA; v_gene: TRBV7-6; j_gene: TRBJ1-5; abundance: many; CDR3aa: CASRAGGPNQPQHF; CDR3nt: TGTGCCAGCAGGGCGGGGGGCCCCAATCAGCCCCAGCATTTT
d_gene: NA; v_gene: TRBV12-3/TRBV12-4; j_gene: TRBJ1-5; abundance: NA; CDR3aa: CASSLEQGRQPQHF; CDR3nt: TGTGCCAGCAGTTTAGAACAGGGAAGGCAGCCCCAGCATTTT
d_gene: TRBD2; v_gene: TRBV5-4; j_gene: TRBJ2-1; abundance: few; CDR3aa: CASSEAGGFYNEQFF; CDR3nt: TGTGCCAGCAGCGAAGCGGGGGGATTCTACAATGAGCAGTTCTTC
d_gene: NA; v_gene: TRBV7-9; j_gene: TRBJ1-4; abundance: NA; CDR3aa: CASSRSIELFF; CDR3nt: TGTGCCAGCAGCCGATCTATAGAACTGTTTTTT
d_gene: NA; v_gene: TRBV12-3/TRBV12-4; j_gene: TRBJ2-2; abundance: NA; CDR3aa: CALGRDSSNTGELFF; CDR3nt: TGTGCCCTGGGGAGGGACAGTTCGAACACCGGGGAGCTGTTTTTT
d_gene: TRBD1; v_gene: TRBV6-2/TRBV6-3; j_gene: TRBJ1-6; abundance: few; CDR3aa: CASSLTGTGPANSPLHF; CDR3nt: TGTGCCAGCAGTTTAACCGGGACAGGGCCAGCGAATTCACCCCTCCACTTT
d_gene: NA; v_gene: TRBV7-2; j_gene: TRBJ1-1; abundance: many; CDR3aa: CASSFIFGQEAFF; CDR3nt: TGTGCCAGCAGCTTTATCTTTGGACAGGAAGCTTTCTTT
d_gene: TRBD2; v_gene: TRBV3-1; j_gene: TRBJ2-1; abundance: NA; CDR3aa: CASSPLVGAGGLGSYNEQFF; CDR3nt: TGTGCCAGCAGCCCCCTAGTCGGAGCGGGGGGGTTGGGCTCCTACAATGAGCAGTTCTTC
d_gene: TRBD1; v_gene: TRBV4-1; j_gene: TRBJ2-1; abundance: NA; CDR3aa: CASSQGQGARKQFF; CDR3nt: TGCGCCAGCAGCCAGGGACAGGGGGCCCGCAAGCAGTTCTTC
d_gene: NA; v_gene: TRBV28; j_gene: TRBJ2-3; abundance: many; CDR3aa: CASSTSKGPYTDTQYF; CDR3nt: TGTGCCAGCAGTACCTCCAAGGGGCCGTACACAGATACGCAGTATTTT
d_gene: NA; v_gene: TRBV6-5; j_gene: TRBJ1-6; abundance: NA; CDR3aa: CASGYGAGVDSPLHF; CDR3nt: TGTGCCAGCGGTTACGGAGCAGGGGTGGATTCACCCCTCCACTTT
d_gene: TRBD2; v_gene: TRBV7-2; j_gene: TRBJ2-5; abundance: many; CDR3aa: CASSQGLAGGQETQYF; CDR3nt: TGTGCCAGCAGCCAAGGACTAGCGGGGGGGCAAGAGACCCAGTACTTC
d_gene: NA; v_gene: TRBV4-2; j_gene: TRBJ1-5; abundance: NA; CDR3aa: CASSQDDAGLSNQPQHF; CDR3nt: TGTGCCAGCAGCCAAGATGATGCGGGTCTGAGCAATCAGCCCCAGCATTTT
d_gene: TRBD1; v_gene: TRBV7-6; j_gene: TRBJ2-2; abundance: many; CDR3aa: CASSFTGAGELFF; CDR3nt: TGTGCCAGCAGCTTTACAGGGGCCGGGGAGCTGTTTTTT
d_gene: NA; v_gene: TRBV7-8; j_gene: TRBJ1-4; abundance: many; CDR3aa: CASSLAPRDLGEKLFF; CDR3nt: TGTGCCAGCAGCTTAGCCCCCCGAGACCTTGGTGAAAAACTGTTTTTT
d_gene: TRBD2; v_gene: TRBV6-5; j_gene: TRBJ2-3; abundance: NA; CDR3aa: CATGTSGGALPQYF; CDR3nt: TGTGCCACCGGGACTAGCGGGGGGGCATTGCCGCAGTATTTT
d_gene: NA; v_gene: TRBV7-6; j_gene: TRBJ1-2; abundance: many; CDR3aa: CASSPREREKGYTF; CDR3nt: TGTGCCAGCAGCCCGAGGGAGAGGGAGAAAGGCTACACCTTC
d_gene: NA; v_gene: TRBV14; j_gene: TRBJ1-3; abundance: many; CDR3aa: CASSQARSSGNTIYF; CDR3nt: TGTGCCAGCAGCCAGGCCCGGAGCTCTGGAAACACCATATATTTT
d_gene: NA; v_gene: TRBV15; j_gene: TRBJ2-5; abundance: NA; CDR3aa: CATSRVATSGETQYF; CDR3nt: TGTGCCACCAGCAGAGTAGCAACCTCGGGAGAGACCCAGTACTTC
d_gene: NA; v_gene: TRBV29-1; j_gene: TRBJ1-2; abundance: NA; CDR3aa: CISEEGRGYTF; CDR3nt: TGCATCTCCGAGGAAGGACGGGGCTACACCTTC
d_gene: TRBD2; v_gene: TRBV6-2/TRBV6-3; j_gene: TRBJ2-1; abundance: few; CDR3aa: CASTKAAGLGHEQFF; CDR3nt: TGTGCCAGCACCAAGGCAGCGGGGTTAGGACATGAGCAGTTCTTC
d_gene: TRBD1; v_gene: TRBV29-1; j_gene: TRBJ2-1; abundance: NA; CDR3aa: CSVEDRDRVDEQFF; CDR3nt: TGCAGCGTTGAAGATCGGGACAGGGTGGATGAGCAGTTCTTC
d_gene: NA; v_gene: TRBV13; j_gene: TRBJ1-3; abundance: NA; CDR3aa: CASSLGGSSGNTIYF; CDR3nt: TGTGCCAGCAGCTTAGGGGGTAGCTCTGGAAACACCATATATTTT
d_gene: NA; v_gene: TRBV12-3/TRBV12-4; j_gene: TRBJ2-5; abundance: many; CDR3aa: CASREAGETQYF; CDR3nt: TGTGCCAGCCGAGAGGCAGGAGAGACCCAGTACTTC
d_gene: NA; v_gene: TRBV6-8; j_gene: TRBJ2-2; abundance: few; CDR3aa: CASSYSRYTGELFF; CDR3nt: TGTGCCAGCAGTTACTCCCGCTATACCGGGGAGCTGTTTTTT